These T cell receptor beta chains were read from a single sample in a study of identical twins. TCRdb recomputed calls from the 5' RACE reads with MiXCR, one row per CDR3 protein. Among about 520,000 distinct CDR3 sequences listed, 20% to 25% were seen once. The sample was also reused in another study, on T cells expressing NK-cell markers.

The sequenced sample was CD4+ T cells sorted from blood. The source of these receptors is a woman in her late teens or twenties in good health. Both conserved end residues are part of each CDR3. The order of the fields is clone size, D gene, V gene, J gene, CDR3 DNA, CDR3 protein. D genes are given only for firm matches. Not every row has a clone size; where given, it reads once, few, many or a size class.

.	.	TRBV20-1	TRBJ1-2	TGCAGTGCTCGAACGGGACAACATGGCTACACCTTC	CSARTGQHGYTF
few	.	TRBV6-5	TRBJ1-2	TGTGCCAGCAGTTACTCGTGGGGTATCGGTGGCTACACCTTC	CASSYSWGIGGYTF
.	.	TRBV12-3/TRBV12-4	TRBJ2-7	TGTGCCAGCAGACCGGATTATGGGGGCTTGGGGCAGTACTTC	CASRPDYGGLGQYF
few	TRBD2	TRBV20-1	TRBJ2-1	TGCAGTGCTGCTGGACTAGCGGGGGGTCGGTTTGAGCAGTTCTTC	CSAAGLAGGRFEQFF
many	.	TRBV12-3/TRBV12-4	TRBJ2-6	TGTGCCAGCAGTTTGAACTCTGGGGCCAACGTCCTGACTTTC	CASSLNSGANVLTF
few	TRBD1	TRBV5-1	TRBJ2-2	TGCGCCAGCAGCTTGCGGACAGGGCAAGGCGGGGAGCTGTTTTTT	CASSLRTGQGGELFF
.	.	TRBV7-9	TRBJ2-5	TGTGCCAGCAGCTTAGCTCGTACAGCCGGAGAGACCCAGTACTTC	CASSLARTAGETQYF
.	.	TRBV6-2/TRBV6-3	TRBJ1-1	TGTGCCAGCAGTTACTTGGGTGGAGGGGCTGAAGCTTTCTTT	CASSYLGGGAEAFF
.	TRBD2	TRBV20-1	TRBJ2-5	TGCAGTGCTAGGGCTAGCGGGGGGTGGAGAGAGACCCAGTACTTC	CSARASGGWRETQYF
few	.	TRBV27	TRBJ2-2	TGTGCCAGCAGTTTAACGGTACCCGGGGAGCTGTTTTTT	CASSLTVPGELFF
few	.	TRBV2	TRBJ2-1	TGTGCCAGCATGAAGTTCAATGAGCAGTTCTTC	CASMKFNEQFF
.	TRBD1	TRBV5-6	TRBJ2-7	TGTGCCAGCAGCTCCCGGGACAGGCAGTACGAGCAGTACTTC	CASSSRDRQYEQYF
many	.	TRBV20-1	TRBJ2-5	TGCAGTGCTAGGGCTAGCGTTAATTTGGAGACCCAGTACTTC	CSARASVNLETQYF
.	.	TRBV12-3/TRBV12-4	TRBJ2-7	TGTGCCAGCAGTTTCGACAGTCCCTACGAGCAGTACTTC	CASSFDSPYEQYF